A selection of T cell receptor beta chains follows, all from one sample in a study of T-cell memory formation after mild COVID-19. TCRdb passed the 5' RACE reads through MiXCR, listing each CDR3 protein once. The table includes roughly 170,000 distinct CDR3 sequences, 20% to 25% detected once. The source material was PBMCs or a T cell subset sorted from them (not recorded which). These receptor sequences come from an adult woman who had mild COVID-19 (a few samples of this study predate the infection). Cell type and time point are not known. The CDR3 runs from the conserved cysteine through the conserved F or W. D genes are given only for firm matches. Some rows have no size entry. The others give once, few or many, or a class for an expanded clone.

j_call v_call clone_size d_call cdr3_aa cdr3_nt
TRBJ1-1 TRBV12-3/TRBV12-4 few . CASSSTAWGTEAFF TGTGCCAGCAGTTCGACAGCGTGGGGCACTGAAGCTTTCTTT
TRBJ2-1 TRBV6-2/TRBV6-3 . TRBD2 CASSLLAGGPSGQFF TGTGCCAGCAGCCTTCTAGCGGGAGGGCCTTCTGGGCAGTTCTTC
TRBJ2-7 TRBV11-3 few TRBD2 CASSLLDGRLAVNYEQYF TGTGCCAGCAGCTTACTTGACGGGCGACTAGCGGTAAACTACGAGCAGTACTTC
TRBJ1-2 TRBV7-9 . . CASAGTSYGYTF TGTGCCAGCGCAGGGACAAGCTATGGCTACACCTTC
TRBJ2-7 TRBV4-1 . . CASSQERSAVYEQYF TGCGCCAGCAGCCAAGAGAGGAGTGCTGTCTACGAGCAGTACTTC
TRBJ1-1 TRBV9 . . CASTPTGTNTEAFF TGTGCCAGCACACCGACAGGCACAAACACTGAAGCTTTCTTT
TRBJ2-1 TRBV5-6 few TRBD2 CASSLASGTISYNEQFF TGTGCCAGCAGCTTGGCTAGCGGGACGATCTCCTACAATGAGCAGTTCTTC
TRBJ1-2 TRBV27 . . CASSSTGRGYTF TGTGCCAGCAGTTCTACCGGGCGCGGCTACACCTTC
TRBJ1-5 TRBV12-3/TRBV12-4 . . CASSFGTPGSNSNQPQHF TGTGCCAGCAGCTTCGGGACACCCGGATCCAATAGCAATCAGCCCCAGCATTTT
TRBJ2-7 TRBV5-5 . TRBD2 CASSFIAGDYEQYF TGTGCCAGCAGCTTCATAGCGGGGGACTACGAGCAGTACTTC
TRBJ1-1 TRBV10-3 . . CAISELQSNTEAFF TGTGCCATCAGTGAGTTACAATCGAACACTGAAGCTTTCTTT